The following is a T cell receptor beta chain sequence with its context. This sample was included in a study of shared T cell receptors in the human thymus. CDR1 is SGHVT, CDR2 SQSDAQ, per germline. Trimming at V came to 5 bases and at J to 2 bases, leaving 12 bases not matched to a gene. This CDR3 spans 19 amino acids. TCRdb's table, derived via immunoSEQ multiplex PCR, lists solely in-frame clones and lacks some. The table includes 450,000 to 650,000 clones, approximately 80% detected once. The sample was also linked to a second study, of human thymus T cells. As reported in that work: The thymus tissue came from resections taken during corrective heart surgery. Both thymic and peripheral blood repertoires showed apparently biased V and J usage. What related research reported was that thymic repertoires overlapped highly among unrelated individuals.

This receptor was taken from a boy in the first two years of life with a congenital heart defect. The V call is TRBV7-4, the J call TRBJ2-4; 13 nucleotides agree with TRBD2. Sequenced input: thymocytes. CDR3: CASSPGTSGTLRSKNIQYF. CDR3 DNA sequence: TGTGCCAGCAGCCCCGGGACTAGCGGGACCCTTAGGTCCAAAAACATTCAGTACTTC.